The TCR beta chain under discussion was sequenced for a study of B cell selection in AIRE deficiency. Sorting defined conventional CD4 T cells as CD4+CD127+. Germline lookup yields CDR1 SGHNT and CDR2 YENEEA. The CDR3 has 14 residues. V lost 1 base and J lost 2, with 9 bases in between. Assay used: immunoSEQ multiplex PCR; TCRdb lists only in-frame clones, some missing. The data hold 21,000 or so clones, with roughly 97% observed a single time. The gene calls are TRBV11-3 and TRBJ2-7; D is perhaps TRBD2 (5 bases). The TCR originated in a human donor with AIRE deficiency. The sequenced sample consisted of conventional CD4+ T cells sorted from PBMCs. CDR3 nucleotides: TGTGCCAGCAGCTTAGCGGGGAATACCTACGAGCAGTACTTC. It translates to CASSLAGNTYEQYF.